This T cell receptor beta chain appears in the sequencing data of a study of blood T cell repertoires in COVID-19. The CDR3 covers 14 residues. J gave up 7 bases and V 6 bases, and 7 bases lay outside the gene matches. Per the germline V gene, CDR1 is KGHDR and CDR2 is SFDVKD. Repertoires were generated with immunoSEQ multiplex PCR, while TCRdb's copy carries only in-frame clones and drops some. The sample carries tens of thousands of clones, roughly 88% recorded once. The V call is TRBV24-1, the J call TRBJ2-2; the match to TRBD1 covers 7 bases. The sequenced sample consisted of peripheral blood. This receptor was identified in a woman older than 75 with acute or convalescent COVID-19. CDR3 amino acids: CATSRPGGLGELFF. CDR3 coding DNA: TGTGCCACCAGTCGGCCAGGGGGTCTCGGGGAGCTGTTTTTT.